These 11 T cell receptor beta chains came from one sample sequenced in a study of T-cell reconstitution after alpha-beta-depleted transplantation in children. A TCRbeta library incorporating unique molecular identifiers was prepared. TCRdb re-called the PCR reads with MiXCR, one entry per CDR3 protein. The table has a few hundred thousand distinct CDR3 sequences, about 8.8% seen once. Here the sequenced sample was PBMCs from the stem cell graft donor, taken from the stem cell graft. These receptors were obtained from a human donor who donated a stem cell graft to a child with SCID.

The sample holds many counts of this clonotype. V and J are TRBV5-1 and TRBJ1-1; D remains ambiguous. CDR3 length equals 14 residues. V was clipped by 1 base and J by 3 bases, with 10 bases between them. Germline V CDR1 and CDR2: SGHRS, YFSETQ. In nucleotides, the CDR3 is TGCGCCAGCAGCTTGAAGTCTTCGGACACTGAAGCTTTCTTT. Encoded protein: CASSLKSSDTEAFF.

This clonotype came up many times. The rearrangement links TRBV29-1 to TRBJ2-5; D remains ambiguous. V lost 6 bases, J lost 1 base, and 9 bases lay in between. Germline CDR1 reads SQVTM; CDR2 reads ANQGSEA. The CDR3 contains 12 residues. The CDR3 sequence is CSVTSSQETQYF. CDR3 sequence (DNA): TGCAGCGTAACGTCCTCCCAAGAGACCCAGTACTTC.

This clonotype was counted many times. The V and J genes are TRBV3-1 and TRBJ2-5; tentative D call: TRBD1 (5 bases). Trimming left V 0 bases short and J 7 bases short, with 12 bases between. Germline V gene data show CDR1 as LGHDT and CDR2 as YNNKEL (reference sequence). This CDR3 comprises 14 residues. CDR3 in amino acids: CASSQDLAQGTQYF. CDR3 coding DNA: TGTGCCAGCAGCCAAGATCTGGCCCAGGGGACCCAGTACTTC.

This clonotype showed up many times. This rearrangement joins TRBV12-3 or TRBV12-4 to TRBJ1-2; 10 positions match TRBD1. The CDR3 runs 15 residues. J lost 4 bases, V lost 5 bases, and 7 bases had no gene match. The CDR3 bases are TGTGCCAGCAGTACCGGGACAGGGGTCGGCTATGGCTACACCTTC. Translating gives CASSTGTGVGYGYTF.

There are many counts of this clonotype. The V and J genes are TRBV24-1 and TRBJ1-1; D remains ambiguous. V was trimmed by 2 bases and J by 4 bases, leaving 10 bases between them. CDR3 size: 14 residues. The germline CDR1 and CDR2 sequences are KGHDR and SFDVKD. In DNA, the CDR3 is TGTGCCACCAGTGATTCCCAGGTCTCCACTGAAGCTTTCTTT. Translation gives CATSDSQVSTEAFF.

This clonotype was observed at least ten times. This chain joins TRBV9 and TRBJ1-4; D is undetermined. CDR1 and CDR2 (germline): SGDLS, YYNGEE. The V end lost 3 bases, the J end lost 8 bases, and 17 bases lay between the germline ends. The CDR3 contains 15 residues. The CDR3 here is CASSAGDGPREKLFF. As DNA, the CDR3 is TGTGCCAGCAGCGCCGGAGACGGTCCTAGGGAAAAACTGTTTTTT.

Many counts were recorded for this clonotype. The CDR3 coding sequence is TGCAGTGCTAGGGCAGTTTCGGCAGGGGAATTAAATTCACCCCTCCACTTT. Translation gives CSARAVSAGELNSPLHF. The V call is TRBV20-1, the J call TRBJ1-6, with D possibly TRBD1 on 6 matching bases. From germline, CDR1 is DFQATT and CDR2 SNEGSKA (reference sequence). The CDR3 spans 17 residues. V lost 3 bases and J 7 bases, leaving 22 bases between the germline ends.

Ten or more counts support this clonotype. The V call is TRBV27, the J call TRBJ1-5; maybe TRBD1 (6 bases). CDR3 size: 15 residues. V lost 0 bases, J lost 2 bases, and 8 bases lay in between. Germline V gives CDR1 MNHEY, CDR2 SMNVEV (reference sequence). The CDR3 DNA reads as TGTGCCAGCAGTTTATCATCAGGGGGCAATCAGCCCCAGCATTTT. It is translated as CASSLSSGGNQPQHF.

This clonotype was detected many times. V and J are TRBV6-5 and TRBJ1-4, with 7 bases that match TRBD1. Germline V CDR1 and CDR2: MNHEY, SVGAGI. The CDR3 has 14 amino acids. With 0 bases clipped from V and 10 bases from J, the junction kept 5 bases outside the gene matches. CDR3 coding DNA: TGTGCCAGCAGTTACTCCACAGGGGCTCGAAAACTGTTTTTT. Protein product: CASSYSTGARKLFF.

This clonotype showed up just a few times. This chain joins TRBV28 and TRBJ1-5; 8 bases line up with TRBD1. CDR1 is MDHEN, CDR2 SYDVKM, per germline. Trimming removed 5 bases from V and 5 bases from J; junction bases left unmatched: 11. The CDR3 is made up of 16 amino acids. The CDR3 here is CASSGDRRTGHQPQHF. In nucleotides, the CDR3 is TGTGCCAGCAGTGGGGATCGTAGGACAGGGCATCAGCCCCAGCATTTT.

This clonotype has a count of ten or more. V gene TRBV18 combines with J gene TRBJ1-2; a weak D match, TRBD1 (5 bases). In germline, CDR1 is KGHSH, CDR2 LQKENI. The CDR3 totals 15 residues. Trimming left V 2 bases short and J 3 bases short, with 13 bases between. CDR3 amino acids: CASSPEGTYDYGYTF. The CDR3 DNA reads as TGTGCCAGCTCACCAGAAGGGACGTACGACTATGGCTACACCTTC.